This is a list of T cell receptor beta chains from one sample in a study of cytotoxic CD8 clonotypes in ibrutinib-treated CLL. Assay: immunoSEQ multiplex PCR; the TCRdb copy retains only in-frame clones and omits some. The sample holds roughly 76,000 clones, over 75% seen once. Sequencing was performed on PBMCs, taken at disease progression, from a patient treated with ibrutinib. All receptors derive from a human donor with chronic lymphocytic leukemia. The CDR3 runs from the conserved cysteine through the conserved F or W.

cdr3_aa: CAISEGEARQGYEQYF
j_call: TRBJ2-7
v_call: TRBV10-3

cdr3_aa: CASSPRVGANVLTF
j_call: TRBJ2-6
v_call: TRBV11-3

cdr3_aa: CASSYSGTSGDEQFF
j_call: TRBJ2-1
v_call: TRBV6-5

cdr3_aa: CASAWGQNTEAFF
j_call: TRBJ1-1
v_call: TRBV6-1

cdr3_aa: CASSVSGQGGNTIYF
j_call: TRBJ1-3
v_call: TRBV5-1

cdr3_aa: CASSPTASADTQYF
j_call: TRBJ2-3
v_call: TRBV7-9

cdr3_aa: CASSILHSYEQYF
j_call: TRBJ2-7
v_call: TRBV28

cdr3_aa: CASSKGPGGEQFF
j_call: TRBJ2-1
v_call: TRBV5-1

cdr3_aa: CASSWGATNEKLFF
j_call: TRBJ1-4
v_call: TRBV19

cdr3_aa: CASTTGGGRNTEAFF
j_call: TRBJ1-1
v_call: TRBV18

cdr3_aa: CASSPPKATGIQETQYF
j_call: TRBJ2-5
v_call: TRBV18

cdr3_aa: CATSSTGGDEQYF
j_call: TRBJ2-7
v_call: TRBV15

cdr3_aa: CASSRGVGNGYTGELFF
j_call: TRBJ2-2
v_call: TRBV14

cdr3_aa: CASSLAGGISDIQYF
j_call: TRBJ2-4
v_call: TRBV5-6

cdr3_aa: CASSYRDGNEKLFF
j_call: TRBJ1-4
v_call: TRBV18

cdr3_aa: CASSLGLGGESKNIQYF
j_call: TRBJ2-4
v_call: TRBV5-4

cdr3_aa: CASSVTPHGTVETQYF
j_call: TRBJ2-5
v_call: TRBV9

cdr3_aa: CASGAGGRTEAFF
j_call: TRBJ1-1
v_call: TRBV12-5

cdr3_aa: CASSVDPGGGRETQYF
j_call: TRBJ2-5
v_call: TRBV9

cdr3_aa: CASSLSGRPGNEQFF
j_call: TRBJ2-1
v_call: TRBV7-3

cdr3_aa: CASSLPDRDYGYTF
j_call: TRBJ1-2
v_call: TRBV5-6

cdr3_aa: CASSKTSTNTGELFF
j_call: TRBJ2-2
v_call: TRBV5-4